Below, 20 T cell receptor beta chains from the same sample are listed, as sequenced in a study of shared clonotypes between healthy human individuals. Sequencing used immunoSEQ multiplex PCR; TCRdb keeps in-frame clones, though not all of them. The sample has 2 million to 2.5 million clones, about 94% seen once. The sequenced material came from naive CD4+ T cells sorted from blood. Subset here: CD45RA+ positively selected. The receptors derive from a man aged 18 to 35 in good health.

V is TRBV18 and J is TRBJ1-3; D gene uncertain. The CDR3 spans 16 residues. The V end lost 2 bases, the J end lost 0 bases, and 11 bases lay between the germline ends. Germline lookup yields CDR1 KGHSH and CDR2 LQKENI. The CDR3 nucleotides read TGTGCCAGCTCACCAAATAGGGCCAACTCTGGAAACACCATATATTTT. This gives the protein CASSPNRANSGNTIYF.

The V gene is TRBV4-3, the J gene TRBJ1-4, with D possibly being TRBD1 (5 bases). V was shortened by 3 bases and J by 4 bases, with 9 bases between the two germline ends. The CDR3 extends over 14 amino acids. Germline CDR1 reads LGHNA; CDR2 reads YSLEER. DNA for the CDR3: TGCGCCAGCAGCCAGTCAGGGTTTAATGAAAAACTGTTTTTT. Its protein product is CASSQSGFNEKLFF.

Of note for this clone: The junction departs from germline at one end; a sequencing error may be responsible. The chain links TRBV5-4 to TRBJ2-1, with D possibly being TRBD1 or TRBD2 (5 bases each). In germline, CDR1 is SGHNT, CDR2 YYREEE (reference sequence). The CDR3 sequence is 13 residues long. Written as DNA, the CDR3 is TGTGCCAGCAGGTTGGGGGATAACGGAGCATCGTTCTTC. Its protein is CASRLGDNGASFF. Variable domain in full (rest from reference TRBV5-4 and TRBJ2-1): ETGVTQSPTHLIKTRGQQVTLRCSSQSGHNTVSWYQQALGQGPQFIFQYYREEENGRGNFPPRFSGLQFPNYSSELNVNALELDDSALYLCASRLGDNGASFFGPGTRLTVL.

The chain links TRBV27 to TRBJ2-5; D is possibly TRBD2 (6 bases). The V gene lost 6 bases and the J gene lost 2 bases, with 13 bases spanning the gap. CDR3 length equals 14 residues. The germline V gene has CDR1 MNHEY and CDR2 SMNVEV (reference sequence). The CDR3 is CASRLVGLQETQYF. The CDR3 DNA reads TGTGCCAGCAGACTAGTGGGACTTCAAGAGACCCAGTACTTC.

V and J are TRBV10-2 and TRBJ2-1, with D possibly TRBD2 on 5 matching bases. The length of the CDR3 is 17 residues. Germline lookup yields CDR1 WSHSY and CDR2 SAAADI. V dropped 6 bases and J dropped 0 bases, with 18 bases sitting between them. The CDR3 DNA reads TGCGCCAGCAGCCGGGAAGCTATTTCAAGCTCCTACAATGAGCAGTTCTTC. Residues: CASSREAISSSYNEQFF.

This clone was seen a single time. The CDR3 DNA is TGTGCCAGCGCCAAGGACCTTGATGGCAATCAGCCCCAGCATTTT. Encoded protein: CASAKDLDGNQPQHF. The gene calls are TRBV5-8 and TRBJ1-5; D uncertain. Trimming left V 7 bases short and J 2 bases short, with 16 bases between. The germline V gene encodes CDR1 SGHTS and CDR2 YDEGEE. The CDR3 runs 15 residues.

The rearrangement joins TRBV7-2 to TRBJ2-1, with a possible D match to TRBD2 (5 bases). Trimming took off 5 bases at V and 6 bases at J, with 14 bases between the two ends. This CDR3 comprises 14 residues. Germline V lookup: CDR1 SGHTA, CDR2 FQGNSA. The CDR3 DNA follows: TGTGCCAGCAGCATTGCCGGGATCCGCAATGAGCAGTTCTTC. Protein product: CASSIAGIRNEQFF.

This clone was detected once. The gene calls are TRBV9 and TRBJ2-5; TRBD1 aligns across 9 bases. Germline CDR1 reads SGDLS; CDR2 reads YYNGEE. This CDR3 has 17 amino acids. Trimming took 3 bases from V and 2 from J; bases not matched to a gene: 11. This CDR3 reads CASSAPKRQGVQETQYF. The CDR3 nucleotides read TGTGCCAGCAGCGCACCGAAGAGACAGGGGGTACAAGAGACCCAGTACTTC.

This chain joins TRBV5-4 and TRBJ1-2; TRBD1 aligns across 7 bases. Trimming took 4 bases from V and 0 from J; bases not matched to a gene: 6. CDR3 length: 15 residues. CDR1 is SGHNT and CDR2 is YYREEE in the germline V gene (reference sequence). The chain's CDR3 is CASSPRQGTNYGYTF. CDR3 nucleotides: TGTGCCAGCAGCCCCAGACAGGGTACTAACTATGGCTACACCTTC.

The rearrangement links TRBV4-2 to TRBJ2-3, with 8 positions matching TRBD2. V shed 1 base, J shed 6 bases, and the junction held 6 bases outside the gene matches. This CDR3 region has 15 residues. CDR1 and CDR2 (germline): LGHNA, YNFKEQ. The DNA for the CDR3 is TGTGCCAGCAGCCAAGTCGGGACTAGTAAGGATACGCAGTATTTT. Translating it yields CASSQVGTSKDTQYF.

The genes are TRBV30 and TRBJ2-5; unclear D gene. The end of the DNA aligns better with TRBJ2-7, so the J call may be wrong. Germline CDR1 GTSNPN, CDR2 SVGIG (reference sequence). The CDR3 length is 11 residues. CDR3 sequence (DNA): TGTGCCTGGAGTGTAGGCTACGAGCAGTACTTC. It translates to CAWSVGYEQYF.

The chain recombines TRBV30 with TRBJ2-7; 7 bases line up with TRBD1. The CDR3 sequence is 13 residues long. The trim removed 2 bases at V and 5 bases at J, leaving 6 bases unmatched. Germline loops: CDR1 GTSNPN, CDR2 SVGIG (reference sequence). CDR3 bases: TGTGCCTGGAGTCTCGGGACAGCAAACGAGCAGTACTTC. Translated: CAWSLGTANEQYF.

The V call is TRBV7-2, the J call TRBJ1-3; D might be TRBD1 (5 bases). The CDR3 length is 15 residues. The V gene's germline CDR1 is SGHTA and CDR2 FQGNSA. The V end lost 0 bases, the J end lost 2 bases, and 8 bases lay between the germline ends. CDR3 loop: CASSLAWGTGNTIYF. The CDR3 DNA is TGTGCCAGCAGCTTAGCGTGGGGGACTGGAAACACCATATATTTT. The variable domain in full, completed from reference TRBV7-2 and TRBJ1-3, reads GAGVSQSPSNKVTEKGKDVELRCDPISGHTALYWYRQSLGQGLEFLIYFQGNSAPDKSGLPSDRFSAERTGGSVSTLTIQRTQQEDSAVYLCASSLAWGTGNTIYFGEGSWLTVV.

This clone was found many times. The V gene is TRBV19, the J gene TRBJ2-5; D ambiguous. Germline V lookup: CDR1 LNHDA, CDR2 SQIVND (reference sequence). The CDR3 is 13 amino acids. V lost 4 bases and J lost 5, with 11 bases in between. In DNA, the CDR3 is TGTGCCAGTAGTAAGGTCTTAGGGGAGACCCAGTACTTC. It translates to CASSKVLGETQYF.

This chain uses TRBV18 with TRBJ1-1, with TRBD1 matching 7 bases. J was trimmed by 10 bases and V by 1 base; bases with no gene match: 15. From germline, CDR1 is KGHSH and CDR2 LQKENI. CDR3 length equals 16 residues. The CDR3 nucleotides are TGTGCCAGCTCACCACTTAAGGTATCAGGGGGAGTAGGAGCTTTCTTT. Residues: CASSPLKVSGGVGAFF. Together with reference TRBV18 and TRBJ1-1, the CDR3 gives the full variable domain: NAGVMQNPRHLVRRRGQEARLRCSPMKGHSHVYWYRQLPEEGLKFMVYLQKENIIDESGMPKERFSAEFPKEGPSILRIQQVVRGDSAAYFCASSPLKVSGGVGAFFGQGTRLTVV.

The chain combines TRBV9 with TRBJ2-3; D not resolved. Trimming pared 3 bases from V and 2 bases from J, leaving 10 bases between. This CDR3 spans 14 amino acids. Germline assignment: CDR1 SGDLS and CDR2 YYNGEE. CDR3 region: CASSANMPTDTQYF. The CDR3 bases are TGTGCCAGCAGCGCCAACATGCCCACAGATACGCAGTATTTT.

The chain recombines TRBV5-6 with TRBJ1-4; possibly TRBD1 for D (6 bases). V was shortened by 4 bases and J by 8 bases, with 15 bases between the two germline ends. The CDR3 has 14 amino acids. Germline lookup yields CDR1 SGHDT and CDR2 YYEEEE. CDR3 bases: TGTGCCAGCAGCCACCGGGGGGGGCAGGAAAAACTGTTTTTT. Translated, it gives CASSHRGGQEKLFF.

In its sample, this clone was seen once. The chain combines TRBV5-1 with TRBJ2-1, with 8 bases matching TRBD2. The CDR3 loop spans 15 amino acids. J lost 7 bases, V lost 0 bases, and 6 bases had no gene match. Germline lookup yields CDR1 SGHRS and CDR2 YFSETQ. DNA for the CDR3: TGCGCCAGCAGCTTGGACCCGGGACTAGTAAATGAGCAGTTCTTC. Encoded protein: CASSLDPGLVNEQFF.

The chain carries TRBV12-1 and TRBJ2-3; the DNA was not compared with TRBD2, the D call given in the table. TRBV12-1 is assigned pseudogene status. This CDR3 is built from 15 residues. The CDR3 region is CASSYRLAGADTQYF. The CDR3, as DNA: TGTGCCAGCAGCTACCGACTAGCGGGAGCAGATACGCAGTATTTT.

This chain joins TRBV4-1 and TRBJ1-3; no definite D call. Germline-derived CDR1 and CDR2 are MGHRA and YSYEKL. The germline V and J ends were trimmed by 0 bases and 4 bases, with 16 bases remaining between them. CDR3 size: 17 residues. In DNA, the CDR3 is TGCGCCAGCAGCCAAGAGGCTACGGGTACTTCGGGAAACACCATATATTTT. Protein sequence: CASSQEATGTSGNTIYF.